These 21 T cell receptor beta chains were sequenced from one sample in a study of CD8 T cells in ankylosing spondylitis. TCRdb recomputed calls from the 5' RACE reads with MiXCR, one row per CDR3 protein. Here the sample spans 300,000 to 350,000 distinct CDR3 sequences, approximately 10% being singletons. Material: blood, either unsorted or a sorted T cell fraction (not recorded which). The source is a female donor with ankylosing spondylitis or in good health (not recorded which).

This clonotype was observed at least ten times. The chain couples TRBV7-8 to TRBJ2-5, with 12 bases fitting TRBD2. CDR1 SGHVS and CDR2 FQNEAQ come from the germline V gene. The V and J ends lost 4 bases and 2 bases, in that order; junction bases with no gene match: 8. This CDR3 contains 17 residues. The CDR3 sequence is CASSSRRLAGVQETQYF. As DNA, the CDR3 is TGTGCCAGCAGCTCAAGGAGACTAGCGGGGGTTCAAGAGACCCAGTACTTC.

CDR3 protein: CAWSVQGREDTQYF. The CDR3 DNA follows: TGTGCCTGGAGTGTCCAGGGGAGGGAGGATACGCAGTATTTT. J is TRBJ2-3 and V is TRBV30, with D possibly being TRBD2 (7 bases). Germline values: CDR1 GTSNPN, CDR2 SVGIG (reference sequence). V was clipped by 0 bases and J by 6 bases, with 13 bases between them. The CDR3 loop spans 14 amino acids.

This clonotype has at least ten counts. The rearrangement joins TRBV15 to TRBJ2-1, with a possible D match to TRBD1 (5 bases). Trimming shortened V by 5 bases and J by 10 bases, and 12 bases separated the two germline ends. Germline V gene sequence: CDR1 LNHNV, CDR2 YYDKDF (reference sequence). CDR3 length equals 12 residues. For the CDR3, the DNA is TGTGCCACCAGCCCCCAGGGATGGGAGCAGTTCTTC. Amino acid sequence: CATSPQGWEQFF.

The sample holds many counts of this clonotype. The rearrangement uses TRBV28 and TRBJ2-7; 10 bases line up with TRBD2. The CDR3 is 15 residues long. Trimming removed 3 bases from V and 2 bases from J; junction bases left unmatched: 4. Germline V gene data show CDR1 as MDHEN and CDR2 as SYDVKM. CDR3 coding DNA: TGTGCCAGCAGTTTCGGGCTAGCGGGAGCCTACGAGCAGTACTTC. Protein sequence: CASSFGLAGAYEQYF.

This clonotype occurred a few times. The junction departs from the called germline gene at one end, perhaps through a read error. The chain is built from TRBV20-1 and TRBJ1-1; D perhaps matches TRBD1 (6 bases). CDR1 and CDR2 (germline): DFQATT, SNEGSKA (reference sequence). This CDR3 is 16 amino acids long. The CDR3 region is CCARGGSGRGNTEAFF. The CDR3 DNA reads TGCTGTGCTAGGGGGGGGTCGGGCAGGGGCAACACTGAAGCTTTCTTT.

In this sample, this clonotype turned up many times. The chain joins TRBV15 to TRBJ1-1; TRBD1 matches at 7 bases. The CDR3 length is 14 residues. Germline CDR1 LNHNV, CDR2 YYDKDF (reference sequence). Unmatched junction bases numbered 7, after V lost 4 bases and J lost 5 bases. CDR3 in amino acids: CATSNDRVGTEAFF. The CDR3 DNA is TGTGCCACCAGCAACGACAGGGTTGGGACTGAAGCTTTCTTT.

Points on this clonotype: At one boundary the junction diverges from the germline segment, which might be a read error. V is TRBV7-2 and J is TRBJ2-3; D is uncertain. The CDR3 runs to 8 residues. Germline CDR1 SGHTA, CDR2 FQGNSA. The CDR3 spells CASSRGDF. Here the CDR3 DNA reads TGTGCCAGCTCGCGTGGGGATTTT. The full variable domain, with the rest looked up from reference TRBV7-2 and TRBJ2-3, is GAGVSQSPSNKVTEKGKDVELRCDPISGHTALYWYRQSLGQGLEFLIYFQGNSAPDKSGLPSDRFSAERTGGSVSTLTIQRTQQEDSAVYLCASSRGDFGPGTRLTVL.

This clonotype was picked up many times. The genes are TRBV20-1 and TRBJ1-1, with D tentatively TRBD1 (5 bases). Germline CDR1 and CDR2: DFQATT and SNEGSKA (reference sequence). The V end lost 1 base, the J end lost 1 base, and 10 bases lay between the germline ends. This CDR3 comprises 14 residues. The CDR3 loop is CSARVGHPNTEAFF. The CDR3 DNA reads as TGCAGTGCTAGAGTTGGACACCCGAACACTGAAGCTTTCTTT.

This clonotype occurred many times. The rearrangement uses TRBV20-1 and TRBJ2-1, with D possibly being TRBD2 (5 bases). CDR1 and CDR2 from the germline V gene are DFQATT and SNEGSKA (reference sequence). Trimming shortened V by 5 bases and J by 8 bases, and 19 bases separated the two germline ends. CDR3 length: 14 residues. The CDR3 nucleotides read TGCAGTGCTCAGTACTGGGAACTGAGGGATGAGCAGTTCTTC. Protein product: CSAQYWELRDEQFF.

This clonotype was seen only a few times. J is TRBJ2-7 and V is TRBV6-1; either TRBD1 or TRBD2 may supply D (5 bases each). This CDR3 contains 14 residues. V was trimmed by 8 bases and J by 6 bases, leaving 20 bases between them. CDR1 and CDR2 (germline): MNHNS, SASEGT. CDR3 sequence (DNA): TGTGCCAGCCTTTCCCTGGGGCGGGTAAGCGAGCAGTACTTC. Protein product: CASLSLGRVSEQYF.

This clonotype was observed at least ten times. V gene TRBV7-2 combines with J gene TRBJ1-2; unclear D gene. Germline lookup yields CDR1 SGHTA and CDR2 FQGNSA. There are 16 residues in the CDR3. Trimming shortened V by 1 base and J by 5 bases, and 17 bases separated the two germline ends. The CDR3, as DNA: TGTGCCAGCAGCTTAGACTCACGGGGATCGGTATATGGCTACACCTTC. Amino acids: CASSLDSRGSVYGYTF.

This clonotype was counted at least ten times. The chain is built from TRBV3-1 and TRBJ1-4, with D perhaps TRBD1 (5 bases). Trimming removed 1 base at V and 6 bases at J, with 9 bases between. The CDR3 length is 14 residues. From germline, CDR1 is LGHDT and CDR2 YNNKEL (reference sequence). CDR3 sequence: CASSQGAGYEKLFF. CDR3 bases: TGTGCCAGCAGCCAAGGGGCAGGGTATGAAAAACTGTTTTTT.

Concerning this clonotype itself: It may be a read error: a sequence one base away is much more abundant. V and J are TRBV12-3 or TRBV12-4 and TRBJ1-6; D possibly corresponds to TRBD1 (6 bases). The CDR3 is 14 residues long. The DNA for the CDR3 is TGTGCCAGCGGTTTTGGTGGGGGCGTTCCACCCCTCCACTTT. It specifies CASGFGGGVPPLHF.

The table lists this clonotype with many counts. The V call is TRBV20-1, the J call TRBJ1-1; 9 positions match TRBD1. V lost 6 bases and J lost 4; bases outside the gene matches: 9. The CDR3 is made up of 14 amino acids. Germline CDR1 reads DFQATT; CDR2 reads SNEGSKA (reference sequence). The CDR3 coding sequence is TGCAGTGCCGAACAGGGGGCCCAAAGCACTGAAGCTTTCTTT. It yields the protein CSAEQGAQSTEAFF.

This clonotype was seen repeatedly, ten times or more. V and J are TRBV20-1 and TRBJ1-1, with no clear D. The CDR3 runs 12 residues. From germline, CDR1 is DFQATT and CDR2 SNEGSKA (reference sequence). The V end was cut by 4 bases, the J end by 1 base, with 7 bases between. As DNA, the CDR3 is TGCAGTGCTAACACGGCGAACACTGAAGCTTTCTTT. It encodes CSANTANTEAFF.

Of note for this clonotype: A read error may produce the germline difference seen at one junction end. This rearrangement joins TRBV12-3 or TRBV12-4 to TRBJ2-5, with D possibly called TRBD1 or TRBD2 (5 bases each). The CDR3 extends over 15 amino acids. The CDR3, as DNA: TGTGCCAGCAGTCTAGCAGGGTTGTACCAGGAGACCCAGTACTTC. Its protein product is CASSLAGLYQETQYF.

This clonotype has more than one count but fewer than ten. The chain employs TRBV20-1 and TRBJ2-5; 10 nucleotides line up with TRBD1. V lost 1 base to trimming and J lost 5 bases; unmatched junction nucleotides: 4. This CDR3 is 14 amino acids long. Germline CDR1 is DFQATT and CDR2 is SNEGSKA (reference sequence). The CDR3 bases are TGCAGTGCTAGAGGACAGGGGGCAGCGGAGACCCAGTACTTC. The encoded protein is CSARGQGAAETQYF.

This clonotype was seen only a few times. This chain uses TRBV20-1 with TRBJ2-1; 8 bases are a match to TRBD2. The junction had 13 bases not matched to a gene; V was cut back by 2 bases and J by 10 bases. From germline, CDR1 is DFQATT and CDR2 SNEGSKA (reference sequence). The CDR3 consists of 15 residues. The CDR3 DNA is TGCAGTGCTAGACCTAACCGGGGGGGTTATCGGGAGCAGTTCTTC. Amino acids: CSARPNRGGYREQFF.

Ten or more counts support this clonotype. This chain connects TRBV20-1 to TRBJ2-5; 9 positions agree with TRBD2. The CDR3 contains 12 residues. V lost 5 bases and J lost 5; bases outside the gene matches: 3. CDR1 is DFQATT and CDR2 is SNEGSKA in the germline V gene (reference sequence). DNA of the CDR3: TGCAGTGCTGATAGCGGGGGTGAGACCCAGTACTTC. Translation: CSADSGGETQYF.

The CDR3 nucleotides read TGTGCCAGCTGGAGCGACCTGTACCAAGAGACCCAGTACTTC. Translation: CASWSDLYQETQYF. The chain is built from TRBV2 and TRBJ2-5, with D unresolved. CDR1 SNHLY and CDR2 FYNNEI come from the germline V gene. Trimming took off 8 bases at V and 0 bases at J, with 13 bases between the two ends. The CDR3 has 14 amino acids.

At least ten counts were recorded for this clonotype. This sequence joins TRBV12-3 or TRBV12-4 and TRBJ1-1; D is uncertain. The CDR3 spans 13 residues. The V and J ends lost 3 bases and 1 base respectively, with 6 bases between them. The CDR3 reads CASSFMRNTEAFF. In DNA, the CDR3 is TGTGCCAGCAGTTTTATGAGGAACACTGAAGCTTTCTTT.